Sequencing of this T cell receptor beta chain was carried out in a study of siplizumab effects on memory and regulatory T cells. General study findings and limits: Proliferating siplizumab-cultured Tregs lacked confirmed suppressive function.

On this clone itself: Its antigen is as yet unknown. The sample has other DNA sequences that encode this CDR3 too.

Profiled with immunoSEQ multiplex PCR; TCRdb holds only in-frame clones, not every one. Of 98,000 or so clones in the sample, approximately 93% are singletons; the top ten hold approximately 0.67%. The CDR3 sequence is 13 residues long. V was trimmed by 1 base and J by 4 bases, leaving 8 bases between them. The germline gives CDR1 SGHTA, CDR2 FQGNSA. This TCR derives from a human donor in good health. Sequenced material: Tregs sorted from blood. This chain links TRBV7-2 with TRBJ2-7; no clear D gene. CDR3 loop: CASSLGGRYEQYF. Here the CDR3 DNA reads TGTGCCAGCAGCTTAGGCGGACGATACGAGCAGTACTTC.